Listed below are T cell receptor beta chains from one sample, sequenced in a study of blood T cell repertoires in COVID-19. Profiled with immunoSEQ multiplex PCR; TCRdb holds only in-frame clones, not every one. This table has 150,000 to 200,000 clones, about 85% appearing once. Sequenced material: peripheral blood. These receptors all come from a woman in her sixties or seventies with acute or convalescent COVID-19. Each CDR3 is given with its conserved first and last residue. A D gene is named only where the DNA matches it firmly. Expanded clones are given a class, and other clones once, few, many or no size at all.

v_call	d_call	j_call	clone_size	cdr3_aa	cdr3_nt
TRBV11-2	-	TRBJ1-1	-	CASRQQNTEAFF	TGTGCCAGCAGACAGCAGAACACTGAAGCTTTCTTT
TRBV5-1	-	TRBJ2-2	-	CASSFSLGNTGELFF	TGCGCCAGCAGCTTCTCCCTAGGGAACACCGGGGAGCTGTTTTTT
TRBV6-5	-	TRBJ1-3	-	CASSYSAGRDTIYF	TGTGCCAGCAGTTACTCGGCAGGGCGTGACACCATATATTTT
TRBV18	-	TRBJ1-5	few	CASSPGFPGDQPQHF	TGTGCCAGCTCACCAGGTTTCCCAGGGGATCAGCCCCAGCATTTT
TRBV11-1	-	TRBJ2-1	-	CASSLLDKINEQFF	TGTGCCAGCAGCTTATTGGACAAGATTAATGAGCAGTTCTTC
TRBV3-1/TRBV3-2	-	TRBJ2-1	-	CASSRLDNEQFF	TGTGCCAGCAGCCGCCTAGACAATGAGCAGTTCTTC
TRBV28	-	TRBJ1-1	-	CASSLSSDRGKAFF	TGTGCCAGCAGTTTATCCTCCGATCGGGGTAAAGCTTTCTTT
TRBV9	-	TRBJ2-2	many	CASSRGTVTGELFF	TGTGCCAGTAGTAGAGGGACTGTGACCGGGGAGCTGTTTTTT
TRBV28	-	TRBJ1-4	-	CASSLGGGGNEKLFF	TGTGCCAGCAGCCTAGGTGGGGGAGGGAATGAAAAACTGTTTTTT
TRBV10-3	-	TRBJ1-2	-	CAITLEERASGYTF	TGTGCCATCACCCTCGAGGAGAGGGCCTCTGGCTACACCTTC
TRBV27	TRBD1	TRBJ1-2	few	CASSRDSYNYGYTF	TGTGCCAGCAGTCGGGACAGCTACAACTATGGCTACACCTTC
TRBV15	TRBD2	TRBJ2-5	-	CATSRELAGNLQETQYF	TGTGCCACCAGCAGAGAACTAGCGGGAAACCTCCAAGAGACCCAGTACTTC
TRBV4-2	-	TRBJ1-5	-	CASSQDGSGGASNQPQHF	TGTGCCAGCAGCCAAGATGGGTCCGGGGGAGCGAGCAATCAGCCCCAGCATTTT
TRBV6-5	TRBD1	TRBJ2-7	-	CASLRDRARFEEQYF	TGTGCCAGTCTGAGAGACAGGGCTCGCTTTGAGGAGCAGTACTTC
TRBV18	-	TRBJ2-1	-	CASSQASSYNEQFF	TGTGCCAGCTCCCAAGCTTCCTCCTACAATGAGCAGTTCTTC
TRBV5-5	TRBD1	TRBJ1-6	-	CASSSLGTVESPLHF	TGTGCCAGCAGCTCCCTTGGGACAGTGGAATCACCCCTCCACTTT
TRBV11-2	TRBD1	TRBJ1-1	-	CASSRDRVNTEAFF	TGTGCCAGCAGTCGTGACAGGGTGAACACTGAAGCTTTCTTT
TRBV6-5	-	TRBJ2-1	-	CASSYPGPGEQFF	TGTGCCAGCAGTTACCCTGGCCCAGGTGAGCAGTTCTTC
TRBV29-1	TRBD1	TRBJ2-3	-	CSVDSRDRVTDTQYF	TGCAGCGTCGACTCCCGGGACAGAGTCACAGATACGCAGTATTTT
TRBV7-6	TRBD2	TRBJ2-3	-	CASSSRLAEHSTDTQYF	TGTGCCAGCAGCTCCCGACTAGCGGAACATAGCACAGATACGCAGTATTTT
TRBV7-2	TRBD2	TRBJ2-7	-	CASSLSGRFSYEQYF	TGTGCCAGCAGCTTATCCGGGAGGTTTTCCTACGAGCAGTACTTC
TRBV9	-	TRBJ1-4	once	CASSVGLGGSNEKLFF	TGTGCCAGCAGCGTAGGCCTAGGAGGTTCTAATGAAAAACTGTTTTTT
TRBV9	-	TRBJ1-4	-	CASSPHGIGEKLFF	TGTGCCAGCAGTCCCCACGGGATCGGGGAAAAACTGTTTTTT
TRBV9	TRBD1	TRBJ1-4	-	CASSVGDSREEKLFF	TGTGCCAGCAGCGTTGGGGACAGCCGGGAGGAAAAACTGTTTTTT
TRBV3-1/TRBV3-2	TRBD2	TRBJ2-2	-	CASSPRLAGGNGELFF	TGTGCCAGCAGCCCCAGACTAGCGGGAGGAAACGGGGAGCTGTTTTTT
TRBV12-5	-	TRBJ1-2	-	CASGLVPAGLNYGYTF	TGTGCTAGTGGTTTGGTACCAGCAGGCCTTAACTATGGCTACACCTTC
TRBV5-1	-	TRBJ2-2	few	CASSWGGLDTGELFF	TGCGCCAGCAGCTGGGGAGGTCTGGACACCGGGGAGCTGTTTTTT
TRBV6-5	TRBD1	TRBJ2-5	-	CASTGQGGRETQYF	TGTGCCAGCACGGGACAGGGAGGTCGAGAGACCCAGTACTTC
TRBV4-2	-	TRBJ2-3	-	CASSQVAIWDTQYF	TGTGCCAGCAGCCAAGTGGCCATATGGGATACGCAGTATTTT
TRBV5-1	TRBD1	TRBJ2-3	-	CASSTDRAADTQYF	TGCGCCAGCAGCACCGACAGGGCGGCAGATACGCAGTATTTT
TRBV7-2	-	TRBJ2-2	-	CASSKRSLAITGELFF	TGTGCCAGCAGCAAACGCTCGCTAGCGATAACCGGGGAGCTGTTTTTT
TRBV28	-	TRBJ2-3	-	CATRRLAGTDTQYF	TGTGCCACCAGGAGACTGGCAGGGACAGATACGCAGTATTTT
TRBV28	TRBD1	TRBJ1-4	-	CASSLSTGYEKLFF	TGTGCCAGCAGTTTATCGACAGGGTATGAAAAACTGTTTTTT
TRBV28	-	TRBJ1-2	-	CASRLGGNYGYTF	TGTGCCAGCCGCCTCGGGGGAAACTATGGCTACACCTTC
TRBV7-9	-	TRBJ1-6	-	CASSLEGQKNSPLHF	TGTGCCAGCAGCTTAGAAGGACAGAAAAATTCACCCCTCCACTTT
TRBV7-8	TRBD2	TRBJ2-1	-	CASSRGRLADNEQFF	TGTGCCAGCAGCAGAGGGCGACTAGCGGACAATGAGCAGTTCTTC